These 9 T cell receptor beta chains were sequenced from one sample in a study of T cell repertoires in cytomegalovirus infection. TCRdb re-called the reads with MiXCR, one entry per CDR3 protein. This sample has 200,000 to 250,000 distinct CDR3 sequences, with 20% to 25% found just once. The material sequenced was CD8+ T cells from PBMCs. These receptors came from a human donor in good health (CMV status not recorded). Some clones in this sample may be carry-over from other donors' samples.

The chain is built from TRBV29-1 and TRBJ2-1, with D uncertain. This CDR3 spans 13 amino acids. With 4 bases removed from V and 7 bases from J, the gap between germline ends came to 14 bases. In germline, CDR1 is SQVTM, CDR2 ANQGSEA. The chain's CDR3 is CSVVAPRRNEQFF. The CDR3, as DNA: TGCAGCGTTGTCGCCCCTCGGCGGAATGAGCAGTTCTTC.

This clonotype was seen more than once but under ten times. The chain combines TRBV29-1 with TRBJ1-2; D unresolved. The CDR3 totals 17 residues. CDR1 and CDR2 from the germline V gene are SQVTM and ANQGSEA. V was shortened by 0 bases and J by 4 bases, with 21 bases between the two germline ends. The DNA of the CDR3 is TGCAGCGTTGAAGATGTGTACGGTCGGCCGTCGGGCTATGGCTACACCTTC. Amino acid sequence: CSVEDVYGRPSGYGYTF.

This chain links TRBV4-1 with TRBJ2-1, with 9 bases that match TRBD1. Germline assignment: CDR1 MGHRA and CDR2 YSYEKL. The CDR3 contains 13 residues. V lost 3 bases and J lost 8; bases outside the gene matches: 2. CDR3 in amino acids: CASSHTGGYEQFF. The CDR3 DNA is TGCGCCAGCAGCCACACAGGGGGCTATGAGCAGTTCTTC.

This clonotype has a count of ten or more. The chain employs TRBV24-1 and TRBJ2-1; D might be TRBD1 (6 bases). Per the germline V gene, CDR1 is KGHDR and CDR2 is SFDVKD. The V end lost 6 bases, the J end lost 6 bases, and 20 bases lay between the germline ends. The CDR3 loop spans 16 amino acids. The CDR3 DNA reads as TGTGCCACCAGTAGTACGGACAGTACGCATGGCAATGAGCAGTTCTTC. The encoded protein is CATSSTDSTHGNEQFF.

The CDR3 reads CASSLIGNLRTGTGDVEVKTQYF. For the CDR3, the DNA is TGTGCCAGCAGCTTAATAGGAAACTTACGGACCGGGACAGGGGACGTCGAAGTGAAGACCCAGTACTTC. The chain carries TRBV7-2 and TRBJ2-5, with 10 nucleotides matching TRBD1. CDR3 length: 23 amino acids. J gave up 6 bases and V 2 bases, and 30 bases lay outside the gene matches. CDR1 SGHTA and CDR2 FQGNSA come from the germline V gene.

This clonotype was seen at least ten times. The chain has TRBV7-6 and TRBJ2-7; D may be TRBD1 (6 bases). CDR1 is SGHVS, CDR2 FNYEAQ, per germline. The CDR3 runs to 13 residues. The V and J ends lost 4 bases and 3 bases respectively, with 10 bases between them. The CDR3 reads CASSWLTGYEQYF. For the CDR3, the DNA is TGTGCCAGCAGCTGGTTGACAGGCTACGAGCAGTACTTC.

Only a few counts were recorded for this clonotype. This rearrangement joins TRBV25-1 to TRBJ1-5; TRBD1 matches 8 bases. Germline lookup yields CDR1 MGHDK and CDR2 SYGVNS. The CDR3 has 15 amino acids. The junction had 7 bases not matched to a gene; V was cut back by 2 bases and J by 7 bases. CDR3 DNA sequence: TGTGCCAGCAGTGAACAGGGGGCGCGGGGGCAGCCCCAGCATTTT. Its translation is CASSEQGARGQPQHF.

The chain combines TRBV6-6 with TRBJ2-7; D remains ambiguous. The V gene lost 5 bases and the J gene lost 2 bases, with 7 bases spanning the gap. The CDR3 consists of 12 residues. CDR1 and CDR2 from the germline V gene are MNHNY and SVGAGI (reference sequence). CDR3 in amino acids: CASSDAPYEQYF. The CDR3 coding sequence is TGTGCCAGCAGTGACGCCCCCTACGAGCAGTACTTC.

Many counts were recorded for this clonotype. The chain links TRBV7-9 to TRBJ1-2; 9 bases match TRBD1. The germline gives CDR1 SEHNR, CDR2 FQNEAQ (reference sequence). CDR3 length: 14 amino acids. J was trimmed by 9 bases and V by 5 bases; bases with no gene match: 10. The CDR3 here is CASSTRDREESYTF. CDR3 in DNA: TGTGCCAGCAGCACCCGGGACAGGGAGGAAAGCTACACCTTC.